Below are 13 T cell receptor beta chains sequenced from a single sample in a study of OX40 agonist ivuxolimab in advanced cancers. Profiled with immunoSEQ multiplex PCR; TCRdb holds only in-frame clones, not every one. The sample holds 55,000 to 80,000 clones, about 85% seen once. Here the sequenced sample was CD4+ or CD8+ T cells sorted from blood, taken in a trial of the OX40 agonist ivuxolimab. The origin of the receptors is an adult with an advanced solid tumor such as melanoma, head and neck, liver or kidney cancer.

The rearrangement uses TRBV4-3 and TRBJ1-1; TRBD1 matches 7 bases. Germline V lookup: CDR1 LGHNA, CDR2 YSLEER. The V and J ends lost 0 bases and 6 bases, in that order; junction bases with no gene match: 4. This CDR3 is 14 amino acids long. The CDR3 DNA reads TGCGCCAGCAGCCAAGATCAGGGGGGCCCTGAAGCTTTCTTT. This gives the protein CASSQDQGGPEAFF.

The chain links TRBV6-6 to TRBJ1-5, with 7 bases fitting TRBD1. Germline V gene sequence: CDR1 MNHNY, CDR2 SVGAGI (reference sequence). V shed 7 bases, J shed 7 bases, and the junction held 7 bases outside the gene matches. The CDR3 has 13 amino acids. CDR3 DNA sequence: TGTGCCAGCAAAACAGGGGTTAACCAGCCCCAGCATTTT. Its protein product is CASKTGVNQPQHF.

For the CDR3, the DNA is TGTGCCAGCAGTCCGCCGGGACGGCTGCTCTATGGCTACACCTTC. Encoded protein: CASSPPGRLLYGYTF. The chain uses TRBV28 and TRBJ1-2; the D gene is possibly TRBD1 (5 bases). The CDR3 is 15 amino acids. V was cut by 5 bases and J by 4 bases, with 17 bases left in between. Per germline, CDR1 MDHEN and CDR2 SYDVKM.

The gene calls are TRBV30 and TRBJ1-2; 9 bases are shared with TRBD1. The germline CDR1 and CDR2 sequences are GTSNPN and SVGIG (reference sequence). J lost 4 bases, V lost 2 bases, and 5 bases had no gene match. CDR3 size: 14 residues. Written as DNA, the CDR3 is TGTGCCTGGAGTCCCCTGACAGGGGGCTATGGCTACACCTTC. The encoded protein is CAWSPLTGGYGYTF.

This chain uses TRBV6-1 with TRBJ1-4; 7 nucleotides match TRBD1. Germline values: CDR1 MNHNS, CDR2 SASEGT. The trim removed 6 bases at V and 5 bases at J, leaving 3 bases unmatched. The CDR3 has 13 residues. The CDR3 protein is CASRTGENEKLFF. CDR3 nucleotide sequence: TGTGCCAGCAGAACAGGGGAAAATGAAAAACTGTTTTTT.

V gene TRBV28 combines with J gene TRBJ1-4; the D gene is possibly TRBD1 (6 bases). The CDR3 extends over 13 amino acids. Germline CDR1 MDHEN, CDR2 SYDVKM. Trimming stripped 3 bases from V and 5 bases from J, with 7 bases between. The CDR3, as DNA: TGTGCCAGCAGTTTGGGGGCCAATGAAAAACTGTTTTTT. It encodes CASSLGANEKLFF.

This chain connects TRBV11-2 to TRBJ2-1, with TRBD2 matching 13 bases. V lost 5 bases, J lost 4 bases, and 5 bases stayed unmatched. Germline assignment: CDR1 SGHAT and CDR2 FQNNGV. This CDR3 spans 16 amino acids. The CDR3 sequence is CASSPGTSGIYNEQFF. The DNA of the CDR3 is TGTGCCAGCAGCCCTGGGACTAGCGGGATATACAATGAGCAGTTCTTC.

The chain joins TRBV21-1 to TRBJ1-5; the table's D call, TRBD1, was not checked against the DNA. TRBV21-1 is recorded as a pseudogene. This CDR3 is 18 amino acids long. In DNA, the CDR3 is TGTGCCAGCAGCAAAGCGCTTTCCCAGAACCATAGCAATCAGCCCCAGCATTTT. Its translation is CASSKALSQNHSNQPQHF.

This clone occurred once. The chain has TRBV18 and TRBJ1-3; D is perhaps TRBD1 (5 bases). The CDR3 spans 14 residues. V shed 6 bases and J shed 2 bases, with 11 bases lying between them. Germline V gene sequence: CDR1 KGHSH, CDR2 LQKENI. The CDR3 region is CASSRGGTGNTIYF. CDR3 DNA: TGTGCCAGCTCTCGGGGCGGTACTGGAAACACCATATATTTT. The whole variable domain, filled in from reference TRBV18 and TRBJ1-3, reads NAGVMQNPRHLVRRRGQEARLRCSPMKGHSHVYWYRQLPEEGLKFMVYLQKENIIDESGMPKERFSAEFPKEGPSILRIQQVVRGDSAAYFCASSRGGTGNTIYFGEGSWLTVV.

The CDR3 DNA follows: TGTGCCAGCAGCTTGGGAATGCGCTACGAGCAGTACTTC. Its translation is CASSLGMRYEQYF. The chain employs TRBV5-6 and TRBJ2-7; D uncertain. With 0 bases removed from V and 3 bases from J, the gap between germline ends came to 7 bases. Germline V gene data show CDR1 as SGHDT and CDR2 as YYEEEE. The CDR3 length is 13 residues.

A word on this clone: Mismatch with germline at one junction end may stem from a read error. Distinct nucleotide sequences in the sample also encode this CDR3. The chain carries TRBV18 and TRBJ2-2; 9 bases map to TRBD1. CDR1 is KGHSH and CDR2 is LQKENI in the germline V gene. The CDR3 consists of 15 residues. The CDR3 nucleotides read TGTGCCAGCTCACCGGACAGGGGAATCACCGGGGAGCTATTTTTT. Protein product: CASSPDRGITGELFF.

Concerning this clone: Germline and junction disagree at one end, which may indicate a read error. The chain links TRBV28 to TRBJ2-7; 9 bases agree with TRBD1. The CDR3 consists of 14 residues. Germline values: CDR1 MDHEN, CDR2 SYDVKM. The CDR3 spells CASSSPGQGQGPDF. CDR3 DNA sequence: TGTGCCAGCAGTTCCCCGGGACAGGGACAAGGACCCGACTTC.

This clone was seen a handful of times. The chain combines TRBV5-5 with TRBJ2-5, with 9 positions matching TRBD1. Unmatched junction bases numbered 6, after V lost 2 bases and J lost 4 bases. There are 15 residues in the CDR3. Germline CDR1 is SGHKS and CDR2 is YYEKEE (reference sequence). The CDR3 sequence: CASSLTGGNGETQYF. In nucleotides, the CDR3 is TGTGCCAGCAGCTTAACAGGGGGCAATGGAGAGACCCAGTACTTC.